This T cell receptor (beta chain) was recorded in a study of identical twins. General study results and limits: Alpha sequences that were out-of-frame and twin-shared showed an excess of low generation probability. The models systematically underestimated how much out-of-frame TCR alpha was shared in monozygotic twins.

The CDR3 sequence is 17 residues long. CDR1 SGHVS and CDR2 FNYEAQ come from the germline V gene. V was trimmed by 5 bases and J by 2 bases, leaving 18 bases between them. TCRdb re-derived calls from the 5' RACE reads in MiXCR, one entry per CDR3 protein. There are 500,000 or so distinct CDR3 sequences in the sample; about 13% occur only once, and approximately 0.98% lies in the top ten. In regard to this clonotype: Its antigen is not known.

These data were likewise used in another study, on yellow fever vaccine responses in identical twins. In that study: Vaccine-induced T cell responses in twins were reportedly observed to appear partly convergent, partly personalized.

The clonotype was recovered from a woman in her late teens or twenties in good health. Specimen: CD4+ T cells sorted from blood. This chain connects TRBV7-6 to TRBJ2-2; no definite D call. The CDR3 region is CASSRKAPNHNTGELFF. CDR3 coding DNA: TGTGCCAGCAGCCGAAAGGCCCCTAACCATAACACCGGGGAGCTGTTTTTT.